A selection of T cell receptor beta chains follows, all from one sample in a study of beta chain features in type 1 diabetes. Profiled with immunoSEQ multiplex PCR; TCRdb holds only in-frame clones, not every one. The data hold 640,000 or so clones, with roughly 13% observed a single time. Sequencing input: naive CD4+ T cells from blood. These receptors all stem from a man aged 18 to 35 with type 1 diabetes. Both conserved end residues are part of each CDR3. Each record gives: clone size, J gene, V gene, CDR3 length, D gene, CDR3 protein, CDR3 DNA. A D gene is named only where the DNA matches it firmly. Size is omitted from some rows. Given values are once, few, many or a class for expanded clones.

>few|TRBJ1-2|TRBV5-4|14|.
CASSLARVPFDYTF
TGTGCCAGCAGCTTGGCCAGGGTCCCTTTTGACTACACCTTC
>.|TRBJ1-6|TRBV7-9|17|TRBD1
CASSSGQGLGYNSPLHF
TGTGCCAGCAGCTCCGGACAGGGGTTAGGATATAATTCACCCCTCCACTTT
>.|TRBJ2-1|TRBV28|12|.
CASTQSSGEQFF
TGTGCCAGCACCCAATCGTCCGGGGAGCAGTTCTTC
>.|TRBJ1-2|TRBV18|15|TRBD1
CASSRGTDPNYGYTF
TGTGCCAGCTCACGCGGGACAGATCCTAACTATGGCTACACCTTC
>.|TRBJ1-2|TRBV27|14|TRBD1
CASSRQGTNYGYTF
TGTGCCAGCAGCAGACAGGGGACGAACTATGGCTACACCTTC
>.|TRBJ2-5|TRBV2|13|.
CASTTGYQETQYF
TGTGCCAGCACTACAGGCTACCAAGAGACCCAGTACTTC
>.|TRBJ1-1|TRBV7-9|14|.
CASSLLRENTEAFF
TGTGCCAGCAGCCTACTACGAGAGAACACTGAAGCTTTCTTT
>.|TRBJ1-2|TRBV6-5|12|.
CASTRRNYGYTF
TGTGCCAGCACCCGACGGAACTATGGCTACACCTTC
>few|TRBJ2-5|TRBV29-1|14|TRBD2
CSESSGAGQETQYF
TGCAGCGAGTCTAGCGGGGCAGGCCAAGAGACCCAGTACTTC
>.|TRBJ2-2|TRBV28|16|.
CASLPLGTTNTGELFF
TGTGCCAGTCTGCCCCTCGGGACAACGAACACCGGGGAGCTGTTTTTT
>few|TRBJ2-1|TRBV18|14|.
CASSSLRDGNEQFF
TGTGCCAGCTCATCGCTCCGGGACGGCAATGAGCAGTTCTTC
>.|TRBJ1-5|TRBV13|13|.
CASSAQGSQPQHF
TGTGCCAGCAGCGCTCAGGGGAGTCAGCCCCAGCATTTT
>.|TRBJ2-7|TRBV6-5|16|.
CASSYSRYAVSYEQYF
TGTGCCAGCAGTTACTCTAGGTACGCCGTCTCCTACGAGCAGTACTTC
>once|TRBJ2-3|TRBV19|15|.
CASSPGAGSFGTQYF
TGTGCCAGTAGTCCTGGGGCAGGGTCATTTGGTACGCAGTATTTT
>.|TRBJ1-5|TRBV19|15|TRBD1
CASRERTGEIQPQHF
TGTGCCAGTCGTGAAAGGACAGGGGAAATTCAGCCCCAGCATTTT
>few|TRBJ2-1|TRBV7-9|14|TRBD1
CASSSGTGVSEQFF
TGTGCCAGCAGCTCCGGGACAGGGGTCAGTGAGCAGTTCTTC
>few|TRBJ2-7|TRBV28|13|.
CASRVGLKYEQYF
TGTGCCAGCAGAGTAGGACTAAAATACGAGCAGTACTTC
>few|TRBJ2-1|TRBV2|16|.
CASTRWGPRGYNEQFF
TGTGCCAGCACCCGGTGGGGCCCGAGGGGTTACAATGAGCAGTTCTTC
>.|TRBJ2-1|TRBV7-9|15|.
CASSFGQNTYNEQFF
TGTGCCAGCAGCTTCGGGCAGAATACCTACAATGAGCAGTTCTTC
>.|TRBJ2-3|TRBV30|11|.
CAWSGGDTQYF
TGTGCCTGGAGTGGTGGAGATACGCAGTATTTT
>.|TRBJ1-1|TRBV14|15|TRBD1
CASSSPGTEHTEAFF
TGTGCCAGCAGCTCACCCGGGACAGAACACACTGAAGCTTTCTTT
>few|TRBJ2-2|TRBV9|12|.
CASSAINGELFF
TGTGCCAGCAGCGCCATTAACGGGGAGCTGTTTTTT
>few|TRBJ2-2|TRBV2|16|.
CASSDRFQGGTGELFF
TGTGCCAGCAGTGATCGGTTTCAGGGGGGCACCGGGGAGCTGTTTTTT
>.|TRBJ1-5|TRBV6-1|14|TRBD1
CASCWTGTLQPQHF
TGTGCCAGCTGTTGGACAGGGACCCTTCAGCCCCAGCATTTT
>few|TRBJ1-6|TRBV2|14|TRBD1
CASSGTGGSSPLHF
TGTGCCAGCAGCGGTACAGGGGGGAGTTCACCCCTCCACTTT
>few|TRBJ2-2|TRBV11-1|13|.
CASRGANTGELFF
TGTGCCAGCCGTGGGGCGAACACCGGGGAGCTGTTTTTT
>.|TRBJ2-5|TRBV25-1|13|.
CASGIPGLETQYF
TGTGCCAGTGGAATACCAGGCCTAGAGACCCAGTACTTC
>.|TRBJ1-3|TRBV9|16|.
CASSVDTGPSGNTIYF
TGTGCCAGCAGCGTAGATACGGGCCCCTCTGGAAACACCATATATTTT
>.|TRBJ2-1|TRBV4-1|15|.
CASSPTAGANNEQFF
TGCGCCAGCAGCCCAACTGCGGGGGCGAACAATGAGCAGTTCTTC
>few|TRBJ2-1|TRBV11-2|14|.
CASSLDSGLDEQFF
TGTGCCAGCAGCTTAGATTCGGGACTGGATGAGCAGTTCTTC
>.|TRBJ1-1|TRBV4-1|14|.
CASSQEEENTEAFF
TGCGCCAGCAGCCAAGAAGAGGAGAACACTGAAGCTTTCTTT
>few|TRBJ2-5|TRBV7-8|16|.
CASSHPGGSLGETQYF
TGTGCCAGCAGCCATCCTGGCGGTTCCCTGGGCGAGACCCAGTACTTC
>.|TRBJ2-5|TRBV5-1|15|TRBD1
CASSETGGRQETQYF
TGCGCCAGCAGTGAAACAGGGGGAAGGCAAGAGACCCAGTACTTC
>few|TRBJ2-1|TRBV4-1|14|.
CASSHPGPPTEQFF
TGCGCCAGCAGCCATCCGGGACCCCCCACTGAGCAGTTCTTC
>few|TRBJ1-1|TRBV5-1|16|.
CASSFGSMGQQGEAFF
TGCGCCAGCAGCTTTGGTTCCATGGGGCAACAAGGTGAAGCTTTCTTT
>few|TRBJ1-3|TRBV5-6|12|.
CASSLSGNTIYF
TGTGCCAGCAGCTTGTCTGGAAACACCATATATTTT
>.|TRBJ1-1|TRBV30|13|.
CAWKRTENTEAFF
TGTGCCTGGAAAAGGACAGAGAACACTGAAGCTTTCTTT
>.|TRBJ2-7|TRBV14|15|.
CASSQLLAGNYEQYF
TGTGCCAGCAGCCAACTTCTCGCAGGGAACTACGAGCAGTACTTC
>few|TRBJ2-1|TRBV7-3|15|TRBD1
CASSVGQGSYNEQFF
TGTGCCAGCAGCGTGGGACAGGGGTCCTACAATGAGCAGTTCTTC
>.|TRBJ2-7|TRBV6-1|14|.
CASSEVGGSYEQYF
TGTGCCAGCAGTGAAGTCGGCGGTTCCTACGAGCAGTACTTC
>.|TRBJ2-7|TRBV5-8|15|.
CASVRGTGKSYEQYF
TGTGCCAGCGTCAGAGGGACGGGGAAGTCCTACGAGCAGTACTTC
>.|TRBJ2-1|TRBV30|15|TRBD2
CAYRKRGAPWGEQFF
TGTGCCTACCGCAAGCGGGGGGCCCCCTGGGGGGAGCAGTTCTTC
>few|TRBJ2-3|TRBV6-1|14|TRBD2
CASSEGGGVDTQYF
TGTGCCAGCAGTGAAGGGGGAGGGGTAGATACGCAGTATTTT
>few|TRBJ2-7|TRBV30|13|TRBD2
CAWTLAGGYEQYF
TGTGCCTGGACCCTAGCGGGGGGCTACGAGCAGTACTTC
>few|TRBJ1-5|TRBV5-4|13|TRBD1
CASSRDSNQPQHF
TGTGCCAGCAGCCGGGACAGTAATCAGCCCCAGCATTTT
>.|TRBJ2-4|TRBV18|16|TRBD2
CASSPAGGFEGDIQYF
TGTGCCAGCTCACCAGCGGGGGGTTTCGAAGGAGACATTCAGTACTTC
>.|TRBJ2-6|TRBV27|17|.
CASSFEPEFSGANVLTF
TGTGCCAGCAGTTTTGAACCGGAATTCTCTGGGGCCAACGTCCTGACTTTC
>once|TRBJ1-1|TRBV2|15|.
CASSEHGQENTEVFF
TGTGCCAGCAGTGAACACGGGCAAGAAAACACTGAAGTTTTCTTT
>.|TRBJ1-5|TRBV7-8|14|TRBD1
CASSSGQGDQPQHF
TGTGCCAGCAGTTCGGGACAGGGGGATCAGCCCCAGCATTTT
>.|TRBJ1-4|TRBV10-3|13|TRBD1
CAIRKGAQEKLFF
TGTGCCATCAGAAAGGGGGCGCAGGAAAAACTGTTTTTT
>few|TRBJ2-7|TRBV27|16|TRBD2
CASSLRLAGDSYEQYF
TGTGCCAGCAGTCTACGGCTAGCGGGAGACTCCTACGAGCAGTACTTC
>.|TRBJ1-2|TRBV14|15|.
CASSQEPRGTYGYTF
TGTGCCAGCAGCCAAGAACCGCGAGGAACCTATGGCTACACCTTC
>.|TRBJ1-6|TRBV5-1|15|.
CASSLSGIGISPLHF
TGCGCCAGCAGCTTGTCCGGGATAGGGATTTCACCCCTCCACTTT
>few|TRBJ2-5|TRBV7-2|17|TRBD2
CASSLRTGTSGQETQYF
TGTGCCAGCAGCTTACGTACGGGGACTAGCGGACAAGAGACCCAGTACTTC